These 24 T cell receptor beta chains were sequenced from one sample in a study of T cells in Graves' hyperthyroidism and ophthalmopathy. Amplified TCR beta CDR3 regions derived from RNA transcripts. First-round RT-PCR with HTBI primers amplified the TCR CDR3 region. MiXCR, run by TCRdb on the multiplex PCR reads, gives a single entry per CDR3 protein. The sample holds a few hundred thousand distinct CDR3 sequences, approximately 14% seen once. Sequencing input: blood. The receptor set was obtained from a woman in her 30s with Graves' hyperthyroidism.

The chain carries TRBV6-1 and TRBJ2-1, with no clear D. Trimming took 6 bases from V and 5 from J, leaving 8 bases between them. The CDR3 spans 12 residues. CDR1 is MNHNS and CDR2 is SASEGT in the germline V gene. In DNA, the CDR3 is TGTGCCAGCAGGCAAGGTGACAATGAGCAGTTCTTC. It is translated as CASRQGDNEQFF.

This clonotype has ten or more counts. The chain uses TRBV20-1 and TRBJ2-1; 13 nucleotides match TRBD2. The germline gives CDR1 DFQATT, CDR2 SNEGSKA (reference sequence). This CDR3 is built from 15 residues. V dropped 3 bases and J dropped 7; count of bases not matched to a gene: 6. CDR3 DNA sequence: TGCAGTGCTAGCCCAACTAGCGGGAGGGGAAATGAGCAGTTCTTC. This encodes CSASPTSGRGNEQFF.

This clonotype has a count of ten or more. This chain connects TRBV7-3 to TRBJ1-1; perhaps TRBD1 as D (5 bases). Germline CDR1 SGHTA, CDR2 FQGTGA. V was cut by 3 bases and J by 1 base, with 18 bases left in between. This CDR3 contains 17 residues. This chain's CDR3 is CASSFGGGHSSNTEAFF. Written as DNA, the CDR3 is TGTGCCAGCAGCTTCGGGGGAGGGCACAGTTCGAACACTGAAGCTTTCTTT.

This clonotype occurred a few times. The chain combines TRBV11-2 with TRBJ2-2; 8 nucleotides align to TRBD2. J gave up 2 bases and V 5 bases, and 7 bases lay outside the gene matches. CDR3 length: 16 residues. Germline V gives CDR1 SGHAT, CDR2 FQNNGV. CDR3 protein: CASSPRGGENTGELFF. For the CDR3, the DNA is TGTGCCAGCAGCCCCCGGGGGGGTGAAAACACCGGGGAGCTGTTTTTT.

This clonotype appeared a few times. The rearrangement uses TRBV4-2 and TRBJ1-6; the match to TRBD1 covers 7 bases. CDR3 size: 18 residues. V gave up 1 base and J gave up 0 bases; unmatched junction bases: 6. Germline loops: CDR1 LGHNA, CDR2 YNFKEQ. CDR3 nucleotide sequence: TGTGCCAGCAGCCAAGGACAGGGTCCCTTCTCCTATAATTCACCCCTCCACTTT. It codes for CASSQGQGPFSYNSPLHF.

This clonotype was counted ten times or more. This chain links TRBV20-1 with TRBJ2-2, with D maybe TRBD1 (5 bases). The CDR3 covers 14 residues. V lost 2 bases to trimming and J lost 1 base, with 8 bases between them. From germline, CDR1 is DFQATT and CDR2 SNEGSKA (reference sequence). CDR3 DNA sequence: TGCAGTGCTAGATTTCAGGGGAACACCGGGGAGCTGTTTTTT. Translation gives CSARFQGNTGELFF.

CDR3 bases: TGCGCCAGCAGCTTGGGAGGGTACAGCGAGGAGCTGTTTTTT. It yields the protein CASSLGGYSEELFF. The chain uses TRBV5-1 and TRBJ2-2, with TRBD2 as a possible D gene (5 bases). The CDR3 length is 14 residues. Germline values: CDR1 SGHRS, CDR2 YFSETQ. V lost 0 bases and J lost 10, with 13 bases in between.

This clonotype was counted between two and nine times. The J gene is TRBJ2-3, the V gene TRBV4-3; D uncertain. This CDR3 has 16 residues. Germline CDR1 reads LGHNA; CDR2 reads YSLEER. V was trimmed by 0 bases and J by 6 bases, leaving 16 bases between them. CDR3 in amino acids: CASSQDSYRTSDTQYF. CDR3 coding DNA: TGCGCCAGCAGCCAAGATTCTTACAGAACTTCGGATACGCAGTATTTT.

The J gene is TRBJ2-2, the V gene TRBV12-5; D may be TRBD2 (5 bases). The CDR3 contains 16 residues. V dropped 5 bases and J dropped 3 bases, with 16 bases sitting between them. Germline CDR1 LGHNT, CDR2 FRNRAP. The CDR3 loop is CASGPSGSEYTGELFF. In DNA form, the CDR3 reads TGTGCTAGTGGTCCCAGTGGTAGCGAATACACCGGGGAGCTGTTTTTT. Drawing the rest from reference TRBV12-5 and TRBJ2-2, the complete variable domain is DARVTQTPRHKVTEMGQEVTMRCQPILGHNTVFWYRQTMMQGLELLAYFRNRAPLDDSGMPKDRFSAEMPDATLATLKIQPSEPRDSAVYFCASGPSGSEYTGELFFGEGSRLTVL.

This sequence joins TRBV6-5 and TRBJ2-1; TRBD2 agrees at 14 bases. CDR3 size: 16 residues. Germline CDR1 reads MNHEY; CDR2 reads SVGAGI. The V segment lost 4 bases and the J segment 10 bases; nucleotides outside the gene matches: 9. This CDR3 reads CASSSLGLAGVGEQFF. The CDR3 DNA reads as TGTGCCAGCAGTTCCTTGGGACTAGCGGGAGTGGGGGAGCAGTTCTTC.

The DNA for the CDR3 is TGCAGTGCTAGAGAAACACAAAGGGGACTCAACACCGGGGAGCTGTTTTTT. It translates to CSARETQRGLNTGELFF. The J gene is TRBJ2-2, the V gene TRBV20-1, with a weak D call TRBD2 (6 bases). V was trimmed by 0 bases and J by 2 bases, leaving 16 bases between them. Germline V lookup: CDR1 DFQATT, CDR2 SNEGSKA (reference sequence). CDR3 length: 17 residues.

This clonotype was picked up many times. This chain connects TRBV30 to TRBJ2-1, with unresolved D. The CDR3 length is 12 residues. Per germline, CDR1 GTSNPN and CDR2 SVGIG (reference sequence). Between the trimmed V and J ends, which lost 3 bases and 9 bases, there was a span of 12 bases. The CDR3 DNA sequence: TGTGCCTGGAGCCCACCTAGGGCTGAGCAGTTCTTC. It translates to CAWSPPRAEQFF.

Concerning this clonotype itself: A single base separates this from a much larger clone, so it may be a read error. The chain is built from TRBV6-1 and TRBJ2-7; perhaps TRBD2 as D (6 bases). This CDR3 contains 14 residues. Germline V gene sequence: CDR1 MNHNS, CDR2 SASEGT. The CDR3, as DNA: TGTGCCAACAGTGAACGGGACTCCAGCAAGGTGCAGTACTTC. The encoded protein is CANSERDSSKVQYF.

Many counts were recorded for this clonotype. The CDR3 spells CASSLAGGPTGELFF. In DNA form, the CDR3 reads TGTGCCAGCAGCTTAGCGGGAGGGCCCACCGGGGAGCTGTTTTTT. This chain connects TRBV11-2 to TRBJ2-2, with 8 bases that match TRBD2. This CDR3 is built from 15 residues. Germline V gives CDR1 SGHAT, CDR2 FQNNGV. J lost 4 bases, V lost 1 base, and 2 bases had no gene match.

This clonotype was recorded at least ten times. This chain connects TRBV7-2 to TRBJ2-7; TRBD2 aligns across 13 bases. V dropped 5 bases and J dropped 3; count of bases not matched to a gene: 13. The V gene's germline CDR1 is SGHTA and CDR2 FQGNSA. The CDR3 covers 18 residues. As DNA, the CDR3 is TGTGCCAGCAGCCGAACGGGACTAGCGGGATTACTTAACTACGAGCAGTACTTC. Its protein is CASSRTGLAGLLNYEQYF.

The genes are TRBV11-2 and TRBJ2-2; D not resolved. Germline V lookup: CDR1 SGHAT, CDR2 FQNNGV. V lost 5 bases and J 8 bases, leaving 12 bases between the germline ends. The CDR3 is made up of 13 amino acids. The CDR3 spells CASSAKGLGELFF. The CDR3 DNA is TGTGCCAGCAGCGCGAAAGGGTTGGGGGAGCTGTTTTTT.

This clonotype was counted ten times or more. This sequence joins TRBV9 and TRBJ2-1; 11 bases line up with TRBD2. This CDR3 is 15 amino acids long. Germline trimming cut 3 bases from V and 4 bases from J; bases unmatched to any gene: 3. CDR1 and CDR2 from the germline V gene are SGDLS and YYNGEE. CDR3 DNA: TGTGCCAGCAGCGCACTAGCGGGAGTGTACAATGAGCAGTTCTTC. This codes for CASSALAGVYNEQFF.

This clonotype was seen a few times. J is TRBJ2-5 and V is TRBV5-1, with 9 bases identical to TRBD1. The CDR3 covers 22 residues. V was pared by 4 bases and J by 4 bases, with 29 bases of the junction left unmatched. CDR1 and CDR2 from the germline V gene are SGHRS and YFSETQ. The CDR3 coding sequence is TGCGCCAGCAGCCTCTCAACTACTAGACAGGGGGGACTCGGGAAGCGGATAGAGACCCAGTACTTC. This gives the protein CASSLSTTRQGGLGKRIETQYF.

This clonotype was counted many times. The V gene is TRBV2, the J gene TRBJ1-5; TRBD1 aligns across 7 bases. CDR1 is SNHLY, CDR2 FYNNEI, per germline. V lost 7 bases to trimming and J lost 2 bases; unmatched junction nucleotides: 5. The CDR3 has 14 amino acids. The CDR3 DNA reads as TGTGCCAGCATGGGAGGGGGCGGCAATCAGCCCCAGCATTTT. Translated: CASMGGGGNQPQHF.

In its sample, this clonotype was seen many times. The chain has TRBV6-1 and TRBJ1-5; weak D call: TRBD1 (5 bases). CDR1 MNHNS and CDR2 SASEGT come from the germline V gene. The CDR3 is made up of 16 amino acids. Trimming removed 9 bases at V and 3 bases at J, with 21 bases between. CDR3 amino acids: CASRGAEGLLNQPQHF. Here the CDR3 DNA reads TGTGCCAGTCGCGGGGCTGAGGGACTTCTCAATCAGCCCCAGCATTTT.

This clonotype was picked up a small number of times. The chain carries TRBV14 and TRBJ2-5, with 10 bases identical to TRBD2. J gave up 7 bases and V 3 bases, and 14 bases lay outside the gene matches. The CDR3 is 17 residues long. Germline lookup yields CDR1 SGHDN and CDR2 FVKESK. DNA of the CDR3: TGTGCCAGCAGCCACCGCATGCGGCTAGCGGGAGTTGGGACCCAGTACTTC. It codes for CASSHRMRLAGVGTQYF.

This clonotype was seen only a few times. The genes are TRBV27 and TRBJ2-1; D assignment may be TRBD1 or TRBD2 (6 bases each). V lost 6 bases, J lost 6 bases, and 36 bases lay in between. Germline CDR1 reads MNHEY; CDR2 reads SMNVEV (reference sequence). The CDR3 has 21 residues. CDR3 DNA: TGTGCCAGCAGATCGTGGGGTAAGGGGGGCGCTTCACATGTCGATTTCAATGAGCAGTTCTTC. This gives the protein CASRSWGKGGASHVDFNEQFF.

The J gene is TRBJ2-1, the V gene TRBV6-1; 9 bases are shared with TRBD2. This CDR3 has 15 amino acids. Germline V CDR1 and CDR2: MNHNS, SASEGT. The V and J ends lost 6 bases and 2 bases, in that order; junction bases with no gene match: 5. CDR3 DNA sequence: TGTGCCAGCAGCCCCAGCGGGGGGACCTACAATGAGCAGTTCTTC. This translates into CASSPSGGTYNEQFF.

This clonotype was detected many times. CDR3: CASSQGGLAGGETQYF. The CDR3 DNA follows: TGCGCCAGCAGCCAAGGCGGACTAGCGGGAGGGGAGACCCAGTACTTC. The chain joins TRBV5-1 to TRBJ2-5; 15 positions match TRBD2. The CDR3 is made up of 16 amino acids. The germline CDR1 and CDR2 sequences are SGHRS and YFSETQ. The ends lost 4 bases at V and 5 bases at J; junction bases unmatched: 6.